This T cell receptor (beta chain) originates from a study of cytomegalovirus exposure and HLA in healthy donors. In the study overall: The study placed 70% to 85% of its approximately 360 genotyped donors in the Caucasian-associated ancestry cluster.

In the PCR, 60 Vbeta and 13 Jbeta primers were used. The table came from immunoSEQ multiplex PCR; TCRdb's copy has only in-frame clones and leaves some out. The sample consists of some 80,000 clones, under 65% of them appearing once. Input material: PBMCs. The TCR sequence derives from a male donor in good health and CMV-seropositive.

The CDR3 is CSVGQGAPREQYF. The CDR3, as DNA: TGCAGCGTTGGCCAGGGGGCTCCGCGCGAGCAGTACTTC. The J gene is TRBJ2-7, the V gene TRBV29-1, with 8 bases fitting TRBD1. J was trimmed by 6 bases and V by 4 bases; bases with no gene match: 8. The germline gives CDR1 SQVTM, CDR2 ANQGSEA. The CDR3 contains 13 residues.